These 5 T cell receptor beta chains were all obtained from the same sample, sequenced in a study of beta chain features in type 1 diabetes. General study points: Type 1 diabetes patients had TCRB CDR3s that were shorter (moderately but significantly so) in all four CD4+ subsets.

No antigens are known for them. Isolated RNA was reverse transcribed in full, so expressed TCRB transcripts were sequenced. The data were produced by immunoSEQ multiplex PCR, yet TCRdb's version contains in-frame clones alone and is incomplete. The sample records some 370,000 clones, 8.5% to 10% being singletons. The material sequenced was central memory CD4+ T cells from blood. Source of these receptors: a man aged 30 to 45 with type 1 diabetes.

The V gene is TRBV27, the J gene TRBJ1-3; D is ambiguous. Between the trimmed V and J ends, which lost 3 bases and 0 bases, there was a span of 15 bases. Germline loops: CDR1 MNHEY, CDR2 SMNVEV (reference sequence). This CDR3 is 17 amino acids long. The CDR3 nucleotides read TGTGCCAGCAGTTTTTCGTTAGCAGCAGTCTCTGGAAACACCATATATTTT. Translating gives CASSFSLAAVSGNTIYF.

The rearrangement uses TRBV25-1 and TRBJ1-1, with D tentatively TRBD1 (6 bases). The CDR3 is made up of 16 amino acids. V lost 6 bases and J lost 2, with 19 bases in between. CDR1 is MGHDK and CDR2 is SYGVNS in the germline V gene. CDR3 in DNA: TGTGCCAGCAGACTCGGGACCGCCAGGGGAAACACTGAAGCTTTCTTT. This sequence encodes CASRLGTARGNTEAFF.

The genes are TRBV6-1 and TRBJ1-2, with D perhaps matching TRBD1 (6 bases). This CDR3 has 14 residues. Trimming took off 7 bases at V and 4 bases at J, with 16 bases between the two ends. CDR1 is MNHNS, CDR2 SASEGT, per germline. CDR3 nucleotide sequence: TGTGCCAGCAACCCGGGACAACCCGTCTATGGCTACACCTTC. This gives the protein CASNPGQPVYGYTF.

This clone was seen at least ten times. The chain recombines TRBV18 with TRBJ2-3; D remains ambiguous. The germline V gene has CDR1 KGHSH and CDR2 LQKENI. Trimming left V 0 bases short and J 6 bases short, with 4 bases between. This CDR3 is built from 12 residues. The CDR3 DNA follows: TGTGCCAGCTCACCACCCGGGGATACGCAGTATTTT. Its translation is CASSPPGDTQYF.

This clone was counted only a few times. The chain recombines TRBV7-9 with TRBJ1-4; TRBD1 matches at 7 bases. Unmatched junction bases numbered 2, after V lost 5 bases and J lost 2 bases. This CDR3 has 14 amino acids. CDR1 is SEHNR and CDR2 is FQNEAQ in the germline V gene (reference sequence). CDR3 sequence (DNA): TGTGCCAGCAGCGCGGACAGGACTAATGAAAAACTGTTTTTT. Its translation: CASSADRTNEKLFF.